This T cell receptor (beta chain) was observed in a study of shared T cell receptors in the human thymus listed by TCRdb under 2021. At the level of the whole study: The study examined how self-reactive, shared T-cell receptor alpha chains are generated in the human thymus.

The library came from the immunoSEQ multiplex PCR assay. TCRdb holds this immuneACCESS table with in-frame rearrangements only. Some clones are missing; in checked studies, unresolved V genes explain under half, and the rest has no known cause. This sample comprises 500,000 to 750,000 clones, roughly 90% of them detected only once. The ten largest clonotypes hold 0.0095% to 0.013% of the sample. Sequences SNHLY (CDR1) and FYNNEI (CDR2) are obtained from the germline V gene. Trimming leaves V shorter by 11 bases and J shorter by 3 bases, with the junction holding 9 bases beyond the gene matches. Including the terminal cysteine and phenylalanine, the CDR3 comprises 14 residues. Only CDR3 DNA remains: 42 bases, in frame from the first base. A remark on this clone: There is no known antigen for this receptor. No much larger clonotype is one base removed from it; base qualities were not supplied.

Another study also made use of these data, one on human thymus T cells. The second study's authors report: Immunologically healthy infants undergoing open corrective cardiac surgery for congenital heart defects in Finland were used as donors. Thymus tissue was obtained as surgical resects removed during corrective cardiac surgery. Biased V and J gene segment usage appeared to be present in both thymic and peripheral blood repertoires. The related research found that thymic TCR repertoires overlapped highly between unrelated individuals. The study described the TCR alpha and beta repertoires in roughly 8 infant thymus samples and a handful of matching peripheral blood samples. Donor ages ranged from about 7 to 244 days, and the cohort comprised five to seven male and a couple of female infants. Thymocytes were released mechanically from tissue and stored at -70 °C as pellets of roughly 8.5-32 million cells. A QIAsymphony instrument was used to extract genomic DNA from frozen cell pellets. The immunoSEQ multiplex PCR assay was used to amplify the TCRB and TCRAD loci from a standardized amount of quality-controlled genomic DNA. The V(D)J region was spanned by amplicons of a length sufficient to cover the CDR3 and to identify V and J genes. The amplicons were sequenced on an Illumina platform via the commercial immunoSEQ service. Primer bias and sequencing errors were corrected as previously described, and TCRAD and TCRB definitions were based on the IMGT database. Analysis of the repertoires was done with immunoSEQ Analyzer 3.0 and VDJTools and included basic statistics, V/J segment usage, diversity estimates, rarefaction and pairwise overlap. Diversity was estimated with Chao1, ChaoE, Efron-Thisted, Shannon and inverse Simpson indices, and also on datasets down-sampled to the smallest sample. For repertoire overlap, CDR3 nucleotide sequence, V gene and J gene had to match strictly, and clustering was done by Jaccard-based multidimensional scaling. On average, approximately 800,000 unique TCRB clonotypes were obtained from thymus samples, compared with some 84,000 from blood samples.

This TCR came from a boy under two years old with a congenital heart defect. Donor details come from another sample of the same person, matched by shared clones. The sequencing sample was made of thymocytes. The receptor chain draws on TRBV2 and TRBJ2-5; 10 bases in the junction line up with TRBD2. For the CDR3, the sequence is CAGGRLAGEETQYF. The DNA reads as follows: TGTGCCGGAGGTCGTCTAGCGGGAGAAGAGACCCAGTACTTC.